This T cell receptor beta chain came from a study of neoadjuvant anti-PD-1 for oral cavity cancer. About the study: Patients without progression got a fourth dose around day 43.

Study-wide results and caveats: PBMC Gini-index clonality exceeded responders' in non-responders post-nivolumab.

This clone was counted between two and nine times. Its antigen is as yet unknown. PBMC libraries mostly used roughly 500 ng of input genomic DNA, with six replicates per sample. Here immunoSEQ multiplex PCR was the method, and the copy in TCRdb shows in-frame clones only, minus some. The sample yields about 7,800 clones, 69% seen once. Time point given: after neoadjuvant nivolumab, at surgical resection. The CDR3 is made up of 14 amino acids. V was cut by 3 bases and J by 3 bases, with 11 bases left in between. CDR1 and CDR2 (germline): KGHSH, LQKENI. The material was PBMCs, obtained after nivolumab (anti-PD-1) treatment. The rearrangement links TRBV18 to TRBJ1-2; D call uncertain. The source is a person aged 35 to 85 with oral cavity squamous cell carcinoma. In DNA, the CDR3 is TGTGCCAGCTCACCCGCGGGAGACGACTATGGCTACACCTTC. This encodes CASSPAGDDYGYTF.